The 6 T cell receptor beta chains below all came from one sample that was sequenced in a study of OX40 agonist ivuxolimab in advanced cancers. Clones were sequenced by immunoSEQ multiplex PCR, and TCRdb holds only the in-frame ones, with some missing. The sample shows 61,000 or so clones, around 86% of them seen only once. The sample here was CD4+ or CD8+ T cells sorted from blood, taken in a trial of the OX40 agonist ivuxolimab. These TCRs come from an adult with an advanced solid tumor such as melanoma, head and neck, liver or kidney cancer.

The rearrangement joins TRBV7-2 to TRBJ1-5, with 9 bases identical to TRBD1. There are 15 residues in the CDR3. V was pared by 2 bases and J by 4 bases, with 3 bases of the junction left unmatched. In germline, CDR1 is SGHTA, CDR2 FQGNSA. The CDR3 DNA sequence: TGTGCCAGCAGCTTACGGACAGGGGATAATCAGCCCCAGCATTTT. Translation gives CASSLRTGDNQPQHF.

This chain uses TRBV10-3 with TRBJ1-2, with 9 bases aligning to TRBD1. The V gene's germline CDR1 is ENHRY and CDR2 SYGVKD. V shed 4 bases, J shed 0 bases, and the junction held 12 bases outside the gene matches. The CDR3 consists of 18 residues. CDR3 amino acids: CAISGRRGQGWANYGYTF. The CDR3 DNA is TGTGCCATCAGTGGCCGTAGGGGACAGGGATGGGCTAACTATGGCTACACCTTC.

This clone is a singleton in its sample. The CDR3 nucleotides read TGTGCCAGCAGTTGGACCACCATGGATGAAAAACTGTTTTTT. As protein: CASSWTTMDEKLFF. The chain joins TRBV28 to TRBJ1-4; D is undetermined. The CDR3 is 14 residues long. With 4 bases removed from V and 6 bases from J, the gap between germline ends came to 12 bases. Germline CDR1 MDHEN, CDR2 SYDVKM.

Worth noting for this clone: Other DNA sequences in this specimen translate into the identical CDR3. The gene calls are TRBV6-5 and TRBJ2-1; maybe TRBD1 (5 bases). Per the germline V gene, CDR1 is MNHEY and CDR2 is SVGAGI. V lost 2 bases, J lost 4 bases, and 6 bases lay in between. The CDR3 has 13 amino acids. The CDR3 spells CASSYDRYNEQFF. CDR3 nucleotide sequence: TGTGCCAGCAGTTACGACAGATACAATGAGCAGTTCTTC.

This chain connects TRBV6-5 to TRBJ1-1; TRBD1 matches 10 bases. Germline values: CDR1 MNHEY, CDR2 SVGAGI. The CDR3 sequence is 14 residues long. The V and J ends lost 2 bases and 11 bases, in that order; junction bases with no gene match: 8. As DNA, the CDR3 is TGTGCCAGCAGTTACGCGACAGGGGGCGGATTGGCTTTCTTT. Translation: CASSYATGGGLAFF.

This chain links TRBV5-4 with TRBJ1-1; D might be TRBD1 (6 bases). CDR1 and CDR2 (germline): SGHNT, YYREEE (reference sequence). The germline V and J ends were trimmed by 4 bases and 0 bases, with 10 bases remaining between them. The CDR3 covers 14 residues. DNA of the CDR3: TGTGCCAGCAGCCCTGGACAGATGAACACTGAAGCTTTCTTT. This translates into CASSPGQMNTEAFF.